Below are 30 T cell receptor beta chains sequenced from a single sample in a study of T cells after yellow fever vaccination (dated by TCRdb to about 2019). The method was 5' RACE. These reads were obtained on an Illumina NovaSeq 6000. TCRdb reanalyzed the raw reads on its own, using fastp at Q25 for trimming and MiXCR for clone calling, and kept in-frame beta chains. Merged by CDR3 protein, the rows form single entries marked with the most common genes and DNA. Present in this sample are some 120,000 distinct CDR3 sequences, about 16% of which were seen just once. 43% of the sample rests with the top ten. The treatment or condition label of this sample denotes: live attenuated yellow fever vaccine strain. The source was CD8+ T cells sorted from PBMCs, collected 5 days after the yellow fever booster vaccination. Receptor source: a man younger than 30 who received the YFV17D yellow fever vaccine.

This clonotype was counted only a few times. The CDR3 DNA is TGTGCCAGCAGCCAATCCTCCTTAGCGGGGGGGTACAATGAGCAGTTCTTC. It translates to CASSQSSLAGGYNEQFF. This chain connects TRBV4-2 to TRBJ2-1, with 11 bases that match TRBD2. The CDR3 is 17 residues long. Trimming took 2 bases from V and 4 from J; bases not matched to a gene: 7. Germline CDR1 and CDR2: LGHNA and YNFKEQ.

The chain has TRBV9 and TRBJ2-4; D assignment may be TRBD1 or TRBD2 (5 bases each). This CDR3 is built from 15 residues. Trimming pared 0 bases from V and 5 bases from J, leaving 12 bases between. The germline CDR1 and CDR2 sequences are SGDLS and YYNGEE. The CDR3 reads CASSVGGGPQNIQYF. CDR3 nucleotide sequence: TGTGCCAGCAGCGTAGGTGGGGGTCCCCAAAACATTCAGTACTTC.

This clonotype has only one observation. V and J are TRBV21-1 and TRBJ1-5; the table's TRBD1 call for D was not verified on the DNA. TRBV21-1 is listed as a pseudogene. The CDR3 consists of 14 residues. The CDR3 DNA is TGTGCCAGCAGCACCCGGGACAGAAATCAGCCCCAGCATTTT. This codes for CASSTRDRNQPQHF.

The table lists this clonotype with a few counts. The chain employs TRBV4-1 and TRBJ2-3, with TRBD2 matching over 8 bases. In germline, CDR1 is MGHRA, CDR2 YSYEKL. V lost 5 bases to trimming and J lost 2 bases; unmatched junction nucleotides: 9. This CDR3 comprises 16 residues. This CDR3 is CASSTGAGATTDTQYF. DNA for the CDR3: TGCGCCAGCAGCACGGGAGCGGGGGCTACCACAGATACGCAGTATTTT.

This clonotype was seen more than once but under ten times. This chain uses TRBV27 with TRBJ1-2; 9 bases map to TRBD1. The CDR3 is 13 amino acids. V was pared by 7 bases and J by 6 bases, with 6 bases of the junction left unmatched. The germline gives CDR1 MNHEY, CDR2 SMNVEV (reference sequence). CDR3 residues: CASKDRGWDGYTF. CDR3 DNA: TGTGCCAGCAAGGACAGGGGCTGGGATGGCTACACCTTC.

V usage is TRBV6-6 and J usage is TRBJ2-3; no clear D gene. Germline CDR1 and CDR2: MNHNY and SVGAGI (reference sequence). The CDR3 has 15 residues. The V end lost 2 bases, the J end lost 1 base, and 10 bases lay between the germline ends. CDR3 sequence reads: CASSYVGPGTDTQYF. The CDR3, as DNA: TGTGCCAGCAGTTACGTTGGGCCCGGCACAGATACGCAGTATTTT.

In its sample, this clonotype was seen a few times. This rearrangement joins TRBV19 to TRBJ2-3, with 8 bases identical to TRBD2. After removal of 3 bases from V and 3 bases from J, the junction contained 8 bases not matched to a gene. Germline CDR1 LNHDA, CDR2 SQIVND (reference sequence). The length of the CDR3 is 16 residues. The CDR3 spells CASSMWRLASTDTQYF. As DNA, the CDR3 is TGTGCCAGTAGTATGTGGAGACTAGCGAGTACAGATACGCAGTATTTT.

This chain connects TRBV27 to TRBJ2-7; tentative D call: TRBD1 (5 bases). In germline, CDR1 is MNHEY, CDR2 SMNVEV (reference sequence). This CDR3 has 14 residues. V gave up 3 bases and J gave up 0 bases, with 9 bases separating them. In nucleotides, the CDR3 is TGTGCCAGCAGTTTTAGCAGGGCCTCCTACGAGCAGTACGTC. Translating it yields CASSFSRASYEQYV.

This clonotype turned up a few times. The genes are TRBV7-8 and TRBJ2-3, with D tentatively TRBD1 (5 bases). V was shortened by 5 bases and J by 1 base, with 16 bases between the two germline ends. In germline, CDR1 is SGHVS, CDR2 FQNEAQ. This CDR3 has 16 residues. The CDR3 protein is CASSMRTLKGTDTQYF. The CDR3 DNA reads TGTGCCAGCAGCATGCGGACACTTAAGGGCACAGATACGCAGTATTTT.

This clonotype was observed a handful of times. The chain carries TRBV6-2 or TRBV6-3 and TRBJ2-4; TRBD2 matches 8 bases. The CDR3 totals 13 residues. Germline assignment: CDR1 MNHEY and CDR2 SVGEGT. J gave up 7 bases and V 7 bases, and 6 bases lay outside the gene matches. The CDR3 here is CASTLSGGNIQYF. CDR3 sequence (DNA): TGTGCCAGCACCCTGTCGGGGGGGAACATTCAGTACTTC.

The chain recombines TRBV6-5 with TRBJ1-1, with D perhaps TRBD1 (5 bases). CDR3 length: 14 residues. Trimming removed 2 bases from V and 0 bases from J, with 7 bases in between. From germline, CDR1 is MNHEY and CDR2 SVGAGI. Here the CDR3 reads CASSYRDLNTEAFF. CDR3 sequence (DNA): TGTGCCAGCAGTTACCGGGACCTGAACACTGAAGCTTTCTTT.

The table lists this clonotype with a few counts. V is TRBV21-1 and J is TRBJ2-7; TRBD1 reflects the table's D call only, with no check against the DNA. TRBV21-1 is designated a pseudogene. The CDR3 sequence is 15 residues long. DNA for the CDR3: TGTGCCAGCAGCAAAGGGGGCGGGTCCCCCTACGAGCAGTACGTC. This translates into CASSKGGGSPYEQYV.

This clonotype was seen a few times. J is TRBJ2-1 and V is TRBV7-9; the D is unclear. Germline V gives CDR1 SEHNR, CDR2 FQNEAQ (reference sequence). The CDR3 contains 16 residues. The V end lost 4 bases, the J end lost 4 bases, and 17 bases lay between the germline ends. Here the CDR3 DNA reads TGTGCCAGCAGCTCAAAGTCAGAAGAAAGATACAATGAGCAGTTCTTC. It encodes CASSSKSEERYNEQFF.

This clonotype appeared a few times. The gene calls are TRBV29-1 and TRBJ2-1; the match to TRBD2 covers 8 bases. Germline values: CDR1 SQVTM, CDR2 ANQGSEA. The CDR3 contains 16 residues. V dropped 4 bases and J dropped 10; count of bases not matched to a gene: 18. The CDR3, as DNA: TGCAGCGTTGTCCCCCCTGAAGGGCGGGAGGCGGACGAGCAGTTCTTC. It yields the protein CSVVPPEGREADEQFF.

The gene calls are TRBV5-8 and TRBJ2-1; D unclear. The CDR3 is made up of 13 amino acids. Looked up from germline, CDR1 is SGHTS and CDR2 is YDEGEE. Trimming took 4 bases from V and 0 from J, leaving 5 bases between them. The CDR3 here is CASSRSSYNEQFF. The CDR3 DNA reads TGTGCCAGCAGCCGGAGCTCCTACAATGAGCAGTTCTTC.

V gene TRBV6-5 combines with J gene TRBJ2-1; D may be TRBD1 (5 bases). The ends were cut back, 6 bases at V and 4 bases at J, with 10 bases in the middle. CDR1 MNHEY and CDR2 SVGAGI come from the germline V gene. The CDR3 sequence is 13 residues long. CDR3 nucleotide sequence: TGTGCCAGCAGGGCCGACAGATACAATGAGCAGTTCTTC. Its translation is CASRADRYNEQFF.

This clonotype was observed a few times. The chain's CDR3 is CASSQEGAEEQFF. As DNA, the CDR3 is TGCGCCAGCAGCCAAGAAGGGGCTGAGGAGCAGTTCTTC. The chain carries TRBV4-1 and TRBJ2-1; D might be TRBD1 (5 bases). Germline CDR1 MGHRA, CDR2 YSYEKL. The CDR3 consists of 13 residues. V lost 0 bases and J lost 10, with 10 bases in between.

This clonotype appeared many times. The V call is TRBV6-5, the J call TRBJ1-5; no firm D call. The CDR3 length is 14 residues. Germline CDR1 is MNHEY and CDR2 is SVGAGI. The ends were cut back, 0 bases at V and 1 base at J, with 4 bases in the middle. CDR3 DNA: TGTGCCAGCAGTTACTCGGGCAGCAATCAGCCCCAGCATTTT. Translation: CASSYSGSNQPQHF.

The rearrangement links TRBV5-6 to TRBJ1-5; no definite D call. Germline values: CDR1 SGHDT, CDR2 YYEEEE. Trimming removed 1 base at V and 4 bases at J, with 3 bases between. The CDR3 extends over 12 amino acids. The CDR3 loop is CASSLYNQPQHF. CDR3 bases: TGTGCCAGCAGCTTGTATAATCAGCCCCAGCATTTT.

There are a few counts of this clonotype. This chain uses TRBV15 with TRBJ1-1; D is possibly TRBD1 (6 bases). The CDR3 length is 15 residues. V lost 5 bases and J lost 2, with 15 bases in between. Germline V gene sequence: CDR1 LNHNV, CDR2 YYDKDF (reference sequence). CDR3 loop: CATSVDRNFNTEAFF. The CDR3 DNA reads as TGTGCCACCAGCGTCGACAGGAATTTTAACACTGAAGCTTTCTTT.

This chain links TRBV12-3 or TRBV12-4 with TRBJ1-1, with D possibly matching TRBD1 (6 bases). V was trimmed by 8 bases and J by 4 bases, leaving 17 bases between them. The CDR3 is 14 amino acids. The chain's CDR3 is CASYRNREPTEAFF. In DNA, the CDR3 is TGTGCCAGCTACCGTAACAGGGAGCCCACTGAAGCTTTCTTT.

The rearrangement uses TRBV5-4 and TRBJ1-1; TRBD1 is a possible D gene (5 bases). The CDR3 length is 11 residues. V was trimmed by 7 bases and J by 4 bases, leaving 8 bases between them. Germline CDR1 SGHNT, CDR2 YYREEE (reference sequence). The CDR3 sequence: CASGGSTEAFF. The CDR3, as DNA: TGTGCCAGCGGGGGATCCACTGAAGCTTTCTTT.

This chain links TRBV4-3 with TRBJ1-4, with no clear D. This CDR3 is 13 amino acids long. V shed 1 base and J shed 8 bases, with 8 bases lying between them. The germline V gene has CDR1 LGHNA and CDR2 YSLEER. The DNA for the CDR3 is TGCGCCAGCAGCCAAGGTGGCACCGAAAAACTGTTTTTT. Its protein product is CASSQGGTEKLFF.

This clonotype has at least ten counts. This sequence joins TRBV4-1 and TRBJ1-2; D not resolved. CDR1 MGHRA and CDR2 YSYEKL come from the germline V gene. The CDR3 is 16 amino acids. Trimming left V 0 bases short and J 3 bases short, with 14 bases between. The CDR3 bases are TGCGCCAGCAGCCAAGATACCGGACTGGTATACTATGGCTACACCTTC. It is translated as CASSQDTGLVYYGYTF.

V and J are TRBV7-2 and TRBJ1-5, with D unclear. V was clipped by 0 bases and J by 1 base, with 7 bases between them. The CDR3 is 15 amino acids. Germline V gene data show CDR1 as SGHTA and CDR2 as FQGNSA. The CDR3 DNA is TGTGCCAGCAGCTTAGCCCACAGCAGCAATCAGCCCCAGCATTTT. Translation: CASSLAHSSNQPQHF.

Here the CDR3 reads CSVELEGRAADTQYF. The CDR3 DNA is TGCAGCGTTGAGCTGGAGGGGAGGGCCGCAGATACGCAGTATTTT. The chain is built from TRBV29-1 and TRBJ2-3, with 7 bases identical to TRBD2. CDR1 is SQVTM, CDR2 ANQGSEA, per germline. V shed 3 bases, J shed 4 bases, and the junction held 10 bases outside the gene matches. There are 15 residues in the CDR3.

The CDR3 loop reads CASSLTRRENTEAFF. In nucleotides, the CDR3 is TGTGCCAGCAGCTTAACTCGGCGGGAAAACACTGAAGCTTTCTTT. V is TRBV7-3 and J is TRBJ1-1; D ambiguous. CDR1 and CDR2 (germline): SGHTA, FQGTGA. The ends were cut back, 0 bases at V and 2 bases at J, with 10 bases in the middle. The CDR3 runs to 15 residues.

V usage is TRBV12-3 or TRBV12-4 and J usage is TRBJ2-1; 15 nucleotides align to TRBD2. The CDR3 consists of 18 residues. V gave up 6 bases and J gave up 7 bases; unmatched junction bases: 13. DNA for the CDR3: TGTGCCAGCAGCCACGGACTAGCGGGGGGGTCCGTGGCAAATGAGCAGTTCTTC. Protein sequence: CASSHGLAGGSVANEQFF.

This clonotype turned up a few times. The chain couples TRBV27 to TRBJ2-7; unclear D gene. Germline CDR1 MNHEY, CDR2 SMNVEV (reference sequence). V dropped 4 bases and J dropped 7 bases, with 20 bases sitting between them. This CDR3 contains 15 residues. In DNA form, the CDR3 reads TGTGCCAGCAGTTCCGCCCCCGCAGCCCTTAGTGAGCAGTACTTC. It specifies CASSSAPAALSEQYF.

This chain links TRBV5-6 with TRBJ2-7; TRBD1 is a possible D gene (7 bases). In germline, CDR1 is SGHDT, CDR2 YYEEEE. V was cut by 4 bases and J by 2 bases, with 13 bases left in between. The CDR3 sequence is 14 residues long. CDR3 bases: TGTGCCAGCAGCGGGCGGGACAGCCCCTACGAGCAGTACGTC. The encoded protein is CASSGRDSPYEQYV.